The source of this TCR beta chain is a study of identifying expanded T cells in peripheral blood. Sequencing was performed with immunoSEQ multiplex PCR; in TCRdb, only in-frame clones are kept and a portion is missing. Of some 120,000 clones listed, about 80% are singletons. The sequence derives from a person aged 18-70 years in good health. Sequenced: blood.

Here the CDR3 DNA reads TGTGCCAGCAGACGACGGAACCAAGAGACCCAGTACTTC. Translated: CASRRRNQETQYF. V gene TRBV27 combines with J gene TRBJ2-5; the D is unclear. The V gene's germline CDR1 is MNHEY and CDR2 SMNVEV (reference sequence). V gave up 6 bases and J gave up 0 bases, with 8 bases separating them. The CDR3 is 13 amino acids.